The present entry profiles one T cell receptor (beta chain) with its context. Its cognate antigen is unknown. This specimen comes from a study of beta chain features in type 1 diabetes. Germline CDR1 SNHLY, CDR2 FYNNEI. V lost 6 bases and J lost 5; bases outside the gene matches: 4. This CDR3 has 14 residues. As every portion of the isolated RNA was reverse transcribed, the sequencing read expressed TCRB transcripts. Produced via immunoSEQ multiplex PCR; TCRdb's table is partial and in-frame only. The sample consists of 300,000 to 350,000 clones, approximately 9.9% of them appearing once. The study, taken as a whole, reports: Moderate but significant shortening of TCRB CDR3s was recorded in all four CD4+ subsets from Type 1 diabetes patients.

This chain links TRBV2 with TRBJ1-6; TRBD1 matches 7 bases. The sequenced material came from central memory CD4+ T cells from blood. The clonotype originates from a man under 40 with type 1 diabetes. This CDR3 is CASSPGTDNSPLHF. In DNA form, the CDR3 reads TGTGCCAGCAGCCCCGGGACAGATAATTCACCCCTCCACTTT.